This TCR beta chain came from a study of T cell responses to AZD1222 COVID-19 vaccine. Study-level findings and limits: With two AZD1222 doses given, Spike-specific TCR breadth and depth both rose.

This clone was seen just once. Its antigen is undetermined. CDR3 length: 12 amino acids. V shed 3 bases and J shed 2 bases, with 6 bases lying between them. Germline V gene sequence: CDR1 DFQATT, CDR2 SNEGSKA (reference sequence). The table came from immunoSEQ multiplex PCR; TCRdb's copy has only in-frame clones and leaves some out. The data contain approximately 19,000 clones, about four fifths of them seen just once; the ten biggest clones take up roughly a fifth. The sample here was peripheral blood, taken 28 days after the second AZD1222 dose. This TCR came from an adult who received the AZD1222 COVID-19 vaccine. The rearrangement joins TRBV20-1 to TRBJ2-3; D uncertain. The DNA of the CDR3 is TGCAGTGCTAGTGAACACACAGATACGCAGTATTTT. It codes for CSASEHTDTQYF.